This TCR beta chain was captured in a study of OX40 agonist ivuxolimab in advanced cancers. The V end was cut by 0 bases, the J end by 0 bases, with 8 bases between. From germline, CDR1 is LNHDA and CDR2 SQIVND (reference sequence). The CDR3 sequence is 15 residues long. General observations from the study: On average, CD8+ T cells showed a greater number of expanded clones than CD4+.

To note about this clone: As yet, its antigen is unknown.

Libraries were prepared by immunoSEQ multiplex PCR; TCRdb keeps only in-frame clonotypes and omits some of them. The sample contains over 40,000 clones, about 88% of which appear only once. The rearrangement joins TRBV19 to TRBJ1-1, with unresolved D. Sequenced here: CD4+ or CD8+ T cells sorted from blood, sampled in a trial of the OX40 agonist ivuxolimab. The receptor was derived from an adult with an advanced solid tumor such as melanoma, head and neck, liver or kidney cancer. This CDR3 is CASSIEGVMNTEAFF. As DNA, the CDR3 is TGTGCCAGTAGTATAGAAGGCGTTATGAACACTGAAGCTTTCTTT.